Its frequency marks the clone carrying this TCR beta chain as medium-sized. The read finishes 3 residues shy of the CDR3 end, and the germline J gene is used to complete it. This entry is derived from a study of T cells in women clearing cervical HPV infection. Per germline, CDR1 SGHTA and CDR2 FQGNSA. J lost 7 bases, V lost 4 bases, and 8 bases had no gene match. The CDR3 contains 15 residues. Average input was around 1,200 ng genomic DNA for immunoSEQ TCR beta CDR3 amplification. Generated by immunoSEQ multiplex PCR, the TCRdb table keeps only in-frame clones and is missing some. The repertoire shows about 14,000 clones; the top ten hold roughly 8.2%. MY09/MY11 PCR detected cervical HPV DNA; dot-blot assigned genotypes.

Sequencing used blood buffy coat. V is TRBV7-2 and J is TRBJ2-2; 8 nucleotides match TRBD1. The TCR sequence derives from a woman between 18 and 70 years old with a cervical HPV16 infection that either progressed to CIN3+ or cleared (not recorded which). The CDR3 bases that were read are TGTGCCAGCAGCTCAGGGGGCGCCCTGGGCGGGGAG. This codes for CASSSGGALGGE. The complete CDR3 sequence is CASSSGGALGGELFF.